The 16 T cell receptor beta chains below all came from one sample that was sequenced in a study of blood T cell repertoires in COVID-19. The repertoire was sequenced with immunoSEQ multiplex PCR; TCRdb's copy has only in-frame clones and lacks some. The data contain a few hundred thousand clones, approximately 84% of them singletons. The sample was PBMCs or T cells enriched from blood (not recorded which). The receptors were gathered from a middle-aged man who had recovered from COVID-19.

The gene calls are TRBV9 and TRBJ2-5, with no clear D. V was shortened by 1 base and J by 2 bases, with 12 bases between the two germline ends. The CDR3 spans 15 residues. CDR1 SGDLS and CDR2 YYNGEE come from the germline V gene. In nucleotides, the CDR3 is TGTGCCAGCAGCGTAAGCCCCCATGCTCAAGAGACCCAGTACTTC. Protein sequence: CASSVSPHAQETQYF.

V gene TRBV30 combines with J gene TRBJ1-3, with D perhaps TRBD1 (6 bases). CDR1 GTSNPN and CDR2 SVGIG come from the germline V gene (reference sequence). The V end lost 7 bases, the J end lost 0 bases, and 13 bases lay between the germline ends. CDR3 length: 14 amino acids. The CDR3 sequence: CASQTGSSGNTIYF. The CDR3 nucleotides read TGTGCCTCTCAGACAGGAAGCTCTGGAAACACCATATATTTT.

The V and J genes are TRBV5-1 and TRBJ2-1; 13 bases fit TRBD2. V was pared by 1 base and J by 2 bases, with 9 bases of the junction left unmatched. Germline V gene data show CDR1 as SGHRS and CDR2 as YFSETQ. This CDR3 comprises 19 residues. The DNA for the CDR3 is TGCGCCAGCAGCTTGCTTCATGGGACTAGCGGGGCGGCCTACAATGAGCAGTTCTTC. Its protein product is CASSLLHGTSGAAYNEQFF.

Note on this clone: Mismatch with germline at one junction end may stem from a read error. The chain is built from TRBV2 and TRBJ1-2; 7 bases match TRBD1. CDR1 is SNHLY, CDR2 FYNNEI, per germline. This CDR3 region has 11 residues. CDR3 bases: TGTGCCAGCAGCGAGGACAGGACTCAAGATTTC. Its translation: CASSEDRTQDF. Combining the CDR3 with reference TRBV2 and TRBJ1-2 gives the whole variable domain EPEVTQTPSHQVTQMGQEVILRCVPISNHLYFYWYRQILGQKVEFLVSFYNNEISEKSEIFDDQFSVERPDGSNFTLKIRSTKLEDSAMYFCASSEDRTQDFGSGTRLTVV.

V usage is TRBV5-1 and J usage is TRBJ1-6, with D perhaps matching TRBD1 (5 bases). The V end was cut by 0 bases, the J end by 2 bases, with 9 bases between. CDR1 is SGHRS, CDR2 YFSETQ, per germline. The CDR3 is made up of 16 amino acids. The CDR3 loop reads CASSLGGGAYNSPLHF. CDR3 coding DNA: TGCGCCAGCAGCTTGGGCGGGGGAGCCTATAATTCACCCCTCCACTTT. The full variable domain, its missing parts supplied by reference TRBV5-1 and TRBJ1-6, is KAGVTQTPRYLIKTRGQQVTLSCSPISGHRSVSWYQQTPGQGLQFLFEYFSETQRNKGNFPGRFSGRQFSNSRSEMNVSTLELGDSALYLCASSLGGGAYNSPLHFGNGTRLTVT.

The V gene is TRBV2, the J gene TRBJ2-1; 7 bases line up with TRBD2. V was clipped by 7 bases and J by 4 bases; unmatched bases: 10. CDR1 is SNHLY, CDR2 FYNNEI, per germline. This CDR3 is 15 amino acids long. The CDR3 is CASKWSSGMYNEQFF. CDR3 nucleotides: TGTGCCAGCAAGTGGTCTAGCGGAATGTACAATGAGCAGTTCTTC.

The chain carries TRBV28 and TRBJ1-2; 7 bases agree with TRBD1. From germline, CDR1 is MDHEN and CDR2 SYDVKM. The CDR3 spans 15 residues. V gave up 7 bases and J gave up 8 bases; unmatched junction bases: 16. CDR3 residues: CASTMIRAGGFGYTF. CDR3 sequence (DNA): TGTGCCAGCACTATGATCCGGGCAGGGGGTTTCGGCTACACCTTC.

The rearrangement joins TRBV14 to TRBJ1-2; D gene uncertain. This CDR3 has 13 residues. Germline V gives CDR1 SGHDN, CDR2 FVKESK. The V gene lost 4 bases and the J gene lost 8 bases, with 14 bases spanning the gap. The CDR3 region is CASSLSRATGYTF. The CDR3 DNA reads as TGTGCCAGCAGCCTTTCGAGGGCGACCGGCTACACCTTC. Drawing the rest from reference TRBV14 and TRBJ1-2, the complete variable domain is EAGVTQFPSHSVIEKGQTVTLRCDPISGHDNLYWYRRVMGKEIKFLLHFVKESKQDESGMPNNRFLAERTGGTYSTLKVQPAELEDSGVYFCASSLSRATGYTFGSGTRLTVV.

The chain has TRBV5-1 and TRBJ1-4; D ambiguous. The CDR3 is 14 residues long. Trimming pared 2 bases from V and 7 bases from J, leaving 12 bases between. CDR1 is SGHRS and CDR2 is YFSETQ in the germline V gene. The CDR3 here is CASSLNGVGEKLFF. DNA for the CDR3: TGCGCCAGCAGCTTAAACGGAGTTGGTGAAAAACTGTTTTTT.

The chain recombines TRBV27 with TRBJ2-7; D is possibly TRBD1 (7 bases). Germline-derived CDR1 and CDR2 are MNHEY and SMNVEV (reference sequence). The CDR3 is 14 residues long. Trimming took off 2 bases at V and 4 bases at J, with 12 bases between the two ends. The CDR3, as DNA: TGTGCCAGCAGTTTAGTACAGGGGAGGTACGAGCAGTACTTC. Translated: CASSLVQGRYEQYF.

This clone showed up just once. The chain joins TRBV2 to TRBJ2-1, with TRBD2 matching 7 bases. After removal of 8 bases from V and 5 bases from J, the junction contained 3 bases not matched to a gene. From germline, CDR1 is SNHLY and CDR2 FYNNEI. The CDR3 sequence is 12 residues long. In DNA, the CDR3 is TGTGCCAGCTCGGGAGGAAACAATGAGCAGTTCTTC. It translates to CASSGGNNEQFF.

The chain is built from TRBV9 and TRBJ1-1, with D tentatively TRBD1 (6 bases). V shed 1 base and J shed 0 bases, with 10 bases lying between them. This CDR3 comprises 15 residues. The germline V gene encodes CDR1 SGDLS and CDR2 YYNGEE. The CDR3 reads CASSVLDSMNTEAFF. The CDR3, as DNA: TGTGCCAGCAGCGTACTGGACAGCATGAACACTGAAGCTTTCTTT.

V is TRBV6-5 and J is TRBJ2-7; D gene ambiguous. The CDR3 consists of 14 residues. CDR1 is MNHEY, CDR2 SVGAGI, per germline. Trimming stripped 6 bases from V and 0 bases from J, with 12 bases between. The DNA for the CDR3 is TGTGCCAGCAGCCTACAGCTAACCTCCTACGAGCAGTACTTC. Encoded protein: CASSLQLTSYEQYF.

The V and J genes are TRBV7-8 and TRBJ1-1; D is perhaps TRBD1 (6 bases). CDR1 and CDR2 (germline): SGHVS, FQNEAQ. V was shortened by 2 bases and J by 1 base, with 8 bases between the two germline ends. The CDR3 is 14 amino acids. The CDR3 sequence: CASSLIGGNTEAFF. The CDR3 nucleotides are TGTGCCAGCAGCTTAATAGGGGGGAACACTGAAGCTTTCTTT. Based on the CDR3 plus reference TRBV7-8 and TRBJ1-1, the full variable domain is GAGVSQSPRYKVAKRGQDVALRCDPISGHVSLFWYQQALGQGPEFLTYFQNEAQLDKSGLPSDRFFAERPEGSVSTLKIQRTQQEDSAVYLCASSLIGGNTEAFFGQGTRLTVV.

The table lists this clone with a few counts. V and J are TRBV30 and TRBJ2-7, with 7 bases that match TRBD1. The germline gives CDR1 GTSNPN, CDR2 SVGIG (reference sequence). The junction had 16 bases not matched to a gene; V was cut back by 3 bases and J by 5 bases. There are 16 residues in the CDR3. CDR3 DNA sequence: TGTGCCTGGAGGCGTCGACAGGGCGAAATCGACCACGAGCAGTACTTC. Protein sequence: CAWRRRQGEIDHEQYF.

The V gene is TRBV13, the J gene TRBJ1-3, with D possibly being TRBD1 (5 bases). Germline lookup yields CDR1 PRHDT and CDR2 FYEKMQ (reference sequence). V lost 6 bases, J lost 1 base, and 19 bases lay in between. This CDR3 has 17 residues. In DNA form, the CDR3 reads TGTGCCAGCAGTTACACAGGATGGGGGGGATCTGGAAACACCATATATTTT. Translation: CASSYTGWGGSGNTIYF. The full variable domain, completed using reference TRBV13 and TRBJ1-3, is AAGVIQSPRHLIKEKRETATLKCYPIPRHDTVYWYQQGPGQDPQFLISFYEKMQSDKGSIPDRFSAQQFSDYHSELNMSSLELGDSALYFCASSYTGWGGSGNTIYFGEGSWLTVV.